These 21 T cell receptor beta chains share one sample of origin, sequenced in a study of long-term antiretroviral therapy in people with HIV. The run of the v3.0 immunoSEQ assay was at survey level. Clones were sequenced by immunoSEQ multiplex PCR, and TCRdb holds only the in-frame ones, with some missing. The sample contains about 25,000 clones, around four fifths of which appear only once. Specimen: unsorted PBMCs, collected 3 years after starting antiretroviral therapy. The receptors stem from a man aged 18 to 29 with HIV.

The chain carries TRBV7-8 and TRBJ2-1; D remains ambiguous. CDR3 length: 14 amino acids. Deletions cut 3 bases from V and 4 bases from J, with 10 bases between. Germline values: CDR1 SGHVS, CDR2 FQNEAQ. Here the CDR3 reads CASSLNSQYNEQFF. CDR3 DNA sequence: TGTGCCAGCAGCTTGAACTCCCAGTACAATGAGCAGTTCTTC.

The rearrangement links TRBV27 to TRBJ2-1; D unresolved. The CDR3 has 12 amino acids. Germline V gene data show CDR1 as MNHEY and CDR2 as SMNVEV (reference sequence). Trimming left V 3 bases short and J 7 bases short, with 7 bases between. The CDR3 loop reads CASSFWGNEQFF. CDR3 coding DNA: TGTGCCAGCAGTTTCTGGGGAAATGAGCAGTTCTTC.

The V and J genes are TRBV4-1 and TRBJ2-2; 7 bases line up with TRBD2. The J segment lost 2 bases and the V segment lost 4 bases, leaving 4 bases of the junction unmatched. The V gene's germline CDR1 is MGHRA and CDR2 YSYEKL. This CDR3 spans 15 amino acids. The CDR3 spells CASSRGGTNTGELFF. The CDR3 DNA follows: TGCGCCAGCAGCCGCGGGGGTACCAACACCGGGGAGCTGTTTTTT.

The chain has TRBV7-9 and TRBJ2-3; the D gene is possibly TRBD1 (6 bases). CDR1 is SEHNR, CDR2 FQNEAQ, per germline (reference sequence). V was shortened by 5 bases and J by 1 base, with 10 bases between the two germline ends. The CDR3 spans 14 residues. CDR3 nucleotides: TGTGCCAGCAGCAATAGGACAGGCACAGATACGCAGTATTTT. Protein sequence: CASSNRTGTDTQYF.

The chain links TRBV5-4 to TRBJ1-6; TRBD1 might be the D (6 bases). This CDR3 has 14 amino acids. The V end lost 0 bases, the J end lost 9 bases, and 10 bases lay between the germline ends. Germline V gene sequence: CDR1 SGHNT, CDR2 YYREEE (reference sequence). CDR3 sequence reads: CASSLDRVASPLHF. CDR3 nucleotide sequence: TGTGCCAGCAGCTTGGACAGGGTGGCTTCACCCCTCCACTTT.

The chain couples TRBV6-4 to TRBJ2-7; 7 nucleotides agree with TRBD2. Germline-derived CDR1 and CDR2 are MRHNA and SNTAGT. This CDR3 has 17 residues. Trimming at V came to 7 bases and at J to 3 bases, leaving 18 bases not matched to a gene. The CDR3 protein is CASIPEMGRGLCYEQYV. DNA for the CDR3: TGTGCCAGCATTCCCGAGATGGGGAGGGGACTTTGCTACGAGCAGTACGTC.

The rearrangement joins TRBV7-9 to TRBJ2-3, with 10 bases matching TRBD2. The CDR3 contains 16 residues. Germline CDR1 and CDR2: SEHNR and FQNEAQ (reference sequence). Trimming took 4 bases from V and 4 from J; bases not matched to a gene: 8. As DNA, the CDR3 is TGTGCCAGCAGCTATTGGACTAGCGGTCTGGCAGATACGCAGTATTTT. It is translated as CASSYWTSGLADTQYF.

The rearrangement joins TRBV11-3 to TRBJ2-2; no clear D. The V end lost 6 bases, the J end lost 6 bases, and 11 bases lay between the germline ends. Germline loops: CDR1 SGHNT, CDR2 YENEEA. The CDR3 sequence is 13 residues long. The CDR3 protein is CASSSNVAGELFF. The DNA for the CDR3 is TGTGCCAGCAGTTCGAATGTAGCCGGGGAGCTGTTTTTT.

CDR3 coding DNA: TGTGCCAGCAGTTTTCTTTCGATGTGGAAGGAGGGTTATGGCTACACCTTC. As protein: CASSFLSMWKEGYGYTF. The chain links TRBV28 to TRBJ1-2, with D hard to call. Germline lookup yields CDR1 MDHEN and CDR2 SYDVKM. This CDR3 is built from 17 residues. V lost 3 bases to trimming and J lost 5 bases, with 22 bases between them.

The chain couples TRBV11-2 to TRBJ2-7; D is unresolved. The CDR3 runs to 13 residues. Trimming cost V 1 base and J 5 bases, with 9 bases left between them. Germline CDR1 and CDR2: SGHAT and FQNNGV. The CDR3 DNA sequence: TGTGCCAGCAGCTTAGTACCGGTCCACGAGCAGTACGTC. It specifies CASSLVPVHEQYV.

The rearrangement joins TRBV28 to TRBJ1-1, with 10 bases identical to TRBD1. This CDR3 contains 15 residues. Germline V gene sequence: CDR1 MDHEN, CDR2 SYDVKM. Trimming removed 5 bases from V and 6 bases from J; junction bases left unmatched: 9. The CDR3 region has the DNA TGTGCCAGCAGTCTACCGGGACAGGGGCTAGCTGAAGCTTTCTTT. Translation gives CASSLPGQGLAEAFF.

The chain combines TRBV11-3 with TRBJ1-2; D remains unclear. Trimming shortened V by 0 bases and J by 2 bases, and 13 bases separated the two germline ends. The CDR3 totals 16 residues. Germline CDR1 SGHNT, CDR2 YENEEA. CDR3 sequence reads: CASSLDRKVVNYGYTF. In DNA form, the CDR3 reads TGTGCCAGCAGCTTAGATCGAAAGGTGGTCAACTATGGCTACACCTTC.

V and J are TRBV7-9 and TRBJ1-2; D gene uncertain. Trimming cost V 0 bases and J 3 bases, with 11 bases left between them. The CDR3 contains 15 residues. Germline values: CDR1 SEHNR, CDR2 FQNEAQ (reference sequence). CDR3 sequence (DNA): TGTGCCAGCAGCTTAGCGGGCGTTCCTTACTATGGCTACACCTTC. Protein sequence: CASSLAGVPYYGYTF.

The J gene is TRBJ1-6, the V gene TRBV28; tentatively, D is TRBD1 (6 bases). Germline values: CDR1 MDHEN, CDR2 SYDVKM. The CDR3 runs to 14 residues. Trimming stripped 6 bases from V and 7 bases from J, with 13 bases between. This chain's CDR3 is CASRTGQPNSPLHF. In DNA, the CDR3 is TGTGCCAGCAGGACCGGACAGCCCAATTCACCCCTCCACTTT.

The table lists this clone with a count of one. The chain links TRBV28 to TRBJ2-7; a weak D match, TRBD1 (9 bases). This CDR3 has 16 residues. Germline V gene data show CDR1 as MDHEN and CDR2 as SYDVKM. V gave up 6 bases and J gave up 2 bases, with 20 bases separating them. The CDR3 loop reads CASSPAGGQGPYEQYF. CDR3 DNA sequence: TGTGCCAGCAGCCCGGCGGGGGGACAGGGCCCCTACGAGCAGTACTTC.

The chain couples TRBV5-4 to TRBJ2-2; TRBD2 matches 9 bases. The V gene end was trimmed by 4 bases and the J gene end by 1 base; junction bases not matched to a gene: 11. CDR3 size: 18 residues. Germline CDR1 reads SGHNT; CDR2 reads YYREEE (reference sequence). CDR3 amino acids: CASSPRGSGGLNTGELFF. CDR3 DNA: TGTGCCAGCAGCCCTCGGGGTAGCGGGGGCCTGAACACCGGGGAGCTGTTTTTT. Supplemented by reference TRBV5-4 and TRBJ2-2, the full variable domain reads ETGVTQSPTHLIKTRGQQVTLRCSSQSGHNTVSWYQQALGQGPQFIFQYYREEENGRGNFPPRFSGLQFPNYSSELNVNALELDDSALYLCASSPRGSGGLNTGELFFGEGSRLTVL.

This sequence joins TRBV6-5 and TRBJ1-2; D not resolved. Germline assignment: CDR1 MNHEY and CDR2 SVGAGI. Trimming took off 0 bases at V and 3 bases at J, with 8 bases between the two ends. The length of the CDR3 is 14 residues. In DNA, the CDR3 is TGTGCCAGCAGTTACTCTCGGGAGGACTATGGCTACACCTTC. The encoded protein is CASSYSREDYGYTF.

V is TRBV6-1 and J is TRBJ1-6; TRBD1 matches at 7 bases. J was trimmed by 2 bases and V by 2 bases; bases with no gene match: 3. The CDR3 extends over 16 amino acids. Germline loops: CDR1 MNHNS, CDR2 SASEGT. CDR3 in DNA: TGTGCCAGCAGTGAAACCGACAGGGCCTATAATTCACCCCTCCACTTT. It yields the protein CASSETDRAYNSPLHF.

V gene TRBV19 combines with J gene TRBJ1-5; D is unresolved. Trimming pared 7 bases from V and 4 bases from J, leaving 8 bases between. In germline, CDR1 is LNHDA, CDR2 SQIVND (reference sequence). The CDR3 runs to 12 residues. The CDR3 here is CASKEMNQPQHF. CDR3 sequence (DNA): TGTGCCAGTAAAGAGATGAATCAGCCCCAGCATTTT.

The V and J genes are TRBV2 and TRBJ2-1, with D possibly TRBD2 on 6 matching bases. This CDR3 has 13 amino acids. Germline loops: CDR1 SNHLY, CDR2 FYNNEI. V shed 10 bases and J shed 8 bases, with 18 bases lying between them. This chain's CDR3 is CATRGNTGYEQFF. DNA for the CDR3: TGTGCCACCCGGGGGAACACCGGTTATGAGCAGTTCTTC.

This chain links TRBV10-2 with TRBJ2-1, with D perhaps TRBD1 or TRBD2 (5 bases each). Germline-derived CDR1 and CDR2 are WSHSY and SAAADI. The ends were cut back, 3 bases at V and 4 bases at J, with 22 bases in the middle. CDR3 length: 18 amino acids. The CDR3 spells CASSDFSQEDDWYNEQFF. CDR3 DNA sequence: TGCGCCAGCAGTGATTTTTCACAGGAGGACGACTGGTACAATGAGCAGTTCTTC.